This T cell receptor beta chain was captured in a study of beta chain features in type 1 diabetes. The study, taken as a whole, reports: TCRB CDR3s from Type 1 diabetes patients were moderately but significantly shorter in all four CD4+ subsets. More deletions and fewer insertions at VDJ junctions were found in patients with type 1 diabetes.

This clone was observed a handful of times. Its antigen is as yet unknown. What was sequenced were expressed TCRB transcripts, since all of the isolated RNA had been reverse transcribed. Profiling relied on immunoSEQ multiplex PCR, and the TCRdb table lists in-frame clones only, not all of them. Here the sample spans about 340,000 clones, about 14% being singletons. Roughly 110 mL of blood, on average, came from one heparinised draw per donor. The CDR3 covers 18 residues. The germline CDR1 and CDR2 sequences are SGHTA and FQGNSA. V was pared by 2 bases and J by 8 bases, with 20 bases of the junction left unmatched.

The TCR comes from a young woman with type 1 diabetes. This rearrangement joins TRBV7-2 to TRBJ1-2; 7 nucleotides line up with TRBD1. Sequencing used naive CD4+ T cells from blood. CDR3 nucleotide sequence: TGTGCCAGCAGCTTACCCAGTTACACTGAACAGGGGCCTAGGGGCTACACCTTC. It specifies CASSLPSYTEQGPRGYTF.